The entry below gives a single TCR beta chain sequence along with its context. Its antigen remains unknown. The source of the sample is a study of cytomegalovirus exposure and HLA in healthy donors. Study conclusions and caveats: In a later analysis, at a false discovery rate of 0.05, 16,951 TCR beta sequences were associated with HLA alleles. For presence/absence analyses, sequencing depth was assumed to be roughly uniform across donors. A later analysis reportedly identified an Asian-associated ancestry cluster as carrying fewer N-insertions than the approximately 670-donor mean.

The CDR3 runs to 16 residues. The junction had 5 bases not matched to a gene; V was cut back by 0 bases and J by 3 bases. CDR1 SGHRS and CDR2 YFSETQ come from the germline V gene. Researchers ran the PCR with 60 Vbeta and 13 Jbeta primers. Using immunoSEQ multiplex PCR, the repertoire was profiled, and TCRdb retains in-frame clones only, with some absent. The sample shows about 98,000 clones, 55% to 75% of them seen only once. The receptor was isolated from a man in his forties or fifties in good health and CMV-seronegative. V and J are TRBV5-1 and TRBJ2-3, with TRBD1 identical over 9 bases. Source material: PBMCs. The CDR3 sequence: CASSLAGQGRTDTQYF. CDR3 DNA sequence: TGCGCCAGCAGCTTGGCTGGACAGGGGAGGACAGATACGCAGTATTTT.